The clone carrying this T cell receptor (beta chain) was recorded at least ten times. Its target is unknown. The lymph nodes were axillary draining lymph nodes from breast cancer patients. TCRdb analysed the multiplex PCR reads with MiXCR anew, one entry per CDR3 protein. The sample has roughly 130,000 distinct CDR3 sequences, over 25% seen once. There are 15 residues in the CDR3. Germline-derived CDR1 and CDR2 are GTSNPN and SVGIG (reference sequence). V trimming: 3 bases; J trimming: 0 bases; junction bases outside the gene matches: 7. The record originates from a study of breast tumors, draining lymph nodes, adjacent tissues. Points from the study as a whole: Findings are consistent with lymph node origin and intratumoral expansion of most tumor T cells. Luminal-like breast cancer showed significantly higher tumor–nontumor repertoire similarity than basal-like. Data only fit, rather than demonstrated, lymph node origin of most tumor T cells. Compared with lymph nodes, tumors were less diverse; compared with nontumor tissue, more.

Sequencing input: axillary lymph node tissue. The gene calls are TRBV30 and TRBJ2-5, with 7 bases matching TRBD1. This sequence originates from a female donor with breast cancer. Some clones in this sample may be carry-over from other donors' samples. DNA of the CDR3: TGTGCCTGGAGCCCACCGGGACAGTACCAAGAGACCCAGTACTTC. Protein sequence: CAWSPPGQYQETQYF.